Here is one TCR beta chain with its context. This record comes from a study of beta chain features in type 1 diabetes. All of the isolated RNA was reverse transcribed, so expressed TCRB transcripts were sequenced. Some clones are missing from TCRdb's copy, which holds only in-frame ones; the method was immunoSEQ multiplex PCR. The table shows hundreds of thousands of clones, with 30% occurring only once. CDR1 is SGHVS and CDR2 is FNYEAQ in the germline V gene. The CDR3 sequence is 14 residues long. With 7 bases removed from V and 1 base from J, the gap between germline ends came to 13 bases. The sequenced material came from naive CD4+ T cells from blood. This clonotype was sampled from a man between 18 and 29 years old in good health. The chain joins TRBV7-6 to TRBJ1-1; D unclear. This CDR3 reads CASTLHEGNTEAFF. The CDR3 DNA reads TGTGCCAGCACCCTCCATGAAGGGAACACTGAAGCTTTCTTT.